The source of this T cell receptor (beta chain) is a study of blood T cell repertoires in COVID-19. This table comes from immunoSEQ multiplex PCR, and its TCRdb copy is limited to in-frame clones, with some not included. The sample shows about 160,000 clones, about 93% of them seen only once. The CDR3 runs 16 residues. J lost 1 base, V lost 3 bases, and 4 bases had no gene match. Germline CDR1 and CDR2: LGHNA and YSLEER. The chain has TRBV4-3 and TRBJ2-1; TRBD2 aligns across 9 bases. The sequence was obtained from a woman aged 50 to 60 with acute or convalescent COVID-19. The sequenced sample was peripheral blood. The CDR3 here is CASSHSREGSYNEQFF. The CDR3 nucleotides are TGCGCCAGCAGCCATTCGCGGGAGGGGTCCTACAATGAGCAGTTCTTC.